This TCR beta chain was identified in a study of molecular identifiers for immune sequencing clone quantification. The CDR3 length is 16 residues. Looked up from germline, CDR1 is SGHVS and CDR2 is FNYEAQ. On this clonotype: The junction shows a germline mismatch at one end, possibly a read error.

TCRdb passed the PCR reads through MiXCR, listing each CDR3 protein once. The sample includes around 470,000 distinct CDR3 sequences, about a fifth of them seen just once. The TCR sequence derives from a human donor in good health. Some libraries in this study had Jurkat cell RNA spiked in. The chain links TRBV7-6 to TRBJ1-1, with D unresolved. The sample consisted of naive CD8+ T cells from blood, with Jurkat cell RNA spiked in. The subset denotes: FACS-sorted CD8+CD4-CCR7+CD45RA+ naive T cells. In DNA form, the CDR3 reads TGTGCCGGCAGCTTAGGTCGGACGGGCATGAACACTGAAGCTTTCTTT. This gives the protein CAGSLGRTGMNTEAFF.